The 25 T cell receptor beta chains given below trace back to one sample, sequenced in a study of shared clonotypes between healthy human individuals. Data came from immunoSEQ multiplex PCR; TCRdb stores just in-frame clones and leaves some out. The profile shows a few million clones, more than 80% of them singletons. The sequencing input was naive CD4+ T cells sorted from blood. Subset noted: CD45RA+ positively selected. The receptor set was obtained from a man younger than 35 in good health.

In nucleotides, the CDR3 is TGTGCCAGCAGCTTAGCTAGCGGAGCTAGCACAGATACGCAGTATTTT. Encoded protein: CASSLASGASTDTQYF. The chain has TRBV7-2 and TRBJ2-3, with a weak D call TRBD2 (6 bases). The CDR3 is 16 residues long. Germline lookup yields CDR1 SGHTA and CDR2 FQGNSA. V was shortened by 0 bases and J by 0 bases, with 10 bases between the two germline ends.

The J gene is TRBJ2-3, the V gene TRBV5-1; TRBD1 agrees at 10 bases. The germline V gene encodes CDR1 SGHRS and CDR2 YFSETQ. Trimming removed 2 bases from V and 5 bases from J; junction bases left unmatched: 2. The CDR3 has 14 amino acids. CDR3 in amino acids: CASSFGTGVDTQYF. CDR3 coding DNA: TGCGCCAGCAGCTTTGGGACAGGGGTAGATACGCAGTATTTT.

The count of this clone is one. The rearrangement uses TRBV21-1 and TRBJ2-1; the table's D call of TRBD2 was not tested on the DNA. TRBV21-1 is a recognized pseudogene. The CDR3 has 17 residues. The CDR3 is CASSKVGDWDPYNEQFF. CDR3 sequence (DNA): TGTGCCAGCAGCAAAGTCGGGGACTGGGATCCCTACAATGAGCAGTTCTTC.

The V call is TRBV2, the J call TRBJ2-1, with unresolved D. The CDR3 runs to 13 residues. Trimming shortened V by 5 bases and J by 10 bases, and 15 bases separated the two germline ends. Germline loops: CDR1 SNHLY, CDR2 FYNNEI. The CDR3 protein is CASSRESVGEQFF. The DNA for the CDR3 is TGTGCCAGCAGTCGCGAATCTGTGGGAGAGCAGTTCTTC.

This chain uses TRBV11-2 with TRBJ2-1; weak D call: TRBD2 (6 bases). Germline V CDR1 and CDR2: SGHAT, FQNNGV. The CDR3 totals 15 residues. V gave up 3 bases and J gave up 6 bases, with 15 bases separating them. The CDR3 DNA sequence: TGTGCCAGCAGCTTCGCGGGACTTCATTCCAATGAGCAGTTCTTC. Translation: CASSFAGLHSNEQFF.

This rearrangement joins TRBV6-5 to TRBJ1-6; D is unclear. Germline loops: CDR1 MNHEY, CDR2 SVGAGI. The V end was cut by 4 bases, the J end by 6 bases, with 10 bases between. The CDR3 totals 14 residues. CDR3: CASSLSVGNSPLHF. As DNA, the CDR3 is TGTGCCAGCAGTTTATCCGTGGGTAATTCACCCCTCCACTTT.

The CDR3 loop is CASMPETATDTQYF. The CDR3, as DNA: TGCGCCAGCATGCCAGAGACTGCCACAGATACGCAGTATTTT. The V call is TRBV5-1, the J call TRBJ2-3, with D hard to call. Trimming pared 6 bases from V and 2 bases from J, leaving 13 bases between. The CDR3 loop spans 14 amino acids. Per germline, CDR1 SGHRS and CDR2 YFSETQ.

In this sample, this clone turned up a few times. The chain combines TRBV19 with TRBJ1-2; the D is unclear. Germline loops: CDR1 LNHDA, CDR2 SQIVND (reference sequence). The CDR3 runs to 14 residues. V was cut by 4 bases and J by 7 bases, with 16 bases left in between. The CDR3 region is CASSTTALGGGYTF. In DNA form, the CDR3 reads TGTGCCAGTAGTACGACGGCCCTGGGCGGTGGCTACACCTTC.

The V and J genes are TRBV6-5 and TRBJ1-2, with D perhaps TRBD1 (5 bases). The V gene lost 5 bases and the J gene lost 3 bases, with 10 bases spanning the gap. The V gene's germline CDR1 is MNHEY and CDR2 SVGAGI. The length of the CDR3 is 13 residues. The CDR3: CASSPDRYYGYTF. CDR3 nucleotide sequence: TGTGCCAGCAGTCCTGACAGATACTATGGCTACACCTTC.

To note about this clone: In the same sample, other DNA sequences code for this CDR3. The V and J genes are TRBV4-1 and TRBJ2-7; 11 bases align to TRBD1. Germline values: CDR1 MGHRA, CDR2 YSYEKL. J was trimmed by 2 bases and V by 3 bases; bases with no gene match: 3. This CDR3 has 15 residues. The CDR3, as DNA: TGCGCCAGCAGCCAGGAGGGACAGGGGGCCTACGAGCAGTACTTC. As protein: CASSQEGQGAYEQYF.

The J gene is TRBJ1-6, the V gene TRBV28; 7 nucleotides align to TRBD1. V gave up 6 bases and J gave up 9 bases; unmatched junction bases: 8. Looked up from germline, CDR1 is MDHEN and CDR2 is SYDVKM. The CDR3 totals 14 residues. CDR3 coding DNA: TGTGCCAGCAGCAGTACAGGGGATCCTTCACCCCTCCACTTT. Translation: CASSSTGDPSPLHF.

The chain carries TRBV28 and TRBJ1-5; maybe TRBD1 (6 bases). Germline CDR1 is MDHEN and CDR2 is SYDVKM. Trimming removed 7 bases at V and 4 bases at J, with 17 bases between. There are 15 residues in the CDR3. This CDR3 is CASTSGHETNQPQHF. DNA for the CDR3: TGTGCCAGCACCTCGGGACACGAGACTAATCAGCCCCAGCATTTT.

The V and J genes are TRBV7-2 and TRBJ2-3; D is perhaps TRBD1 (6 bases). This CDR3 has 15 residues. The germline gives CDR1 SGHTA, CDR2 FQGNSA. V lost 6 bases to trimming and J lost 3 bases, with 16 bases between them. In DNA, the CDR3 is TGTGCCAGCAGACAACAGGGTCCAGGGACAGATACGCAGTATTTT. Its protein is CASRQQGPGTDTQYF.

Written as DNA, the CDR3 is TGTGCCAGCAGCTTAGGTCCAGGGTATTATGGCTACACCTTC. Its protein product is CASSLGPGYYGYTF. The chain has TRBV7-9 and TRBJ1-2; D is possibly TRBD1 (5 bases). Deletions cut 1 base from V and 5 bases from J, with 11 bases between. The CDR3 runs to 14 residues. Germline loops: CDR1 SEHNR, CDR2 FQNEAQ (reference sequence).

This chain joins TRBV19 and TRBJ1-5; possibly TRBD1 for D (5 bases). Germline V CDR1 and CDR2: LNHDA, SQIVND (reference sequence). The CDR3 length is 14 residues. V lost 2 bases, J lost 8 bases, and 13 bases lay in between. CDR3 region: CASSITGTQEPQHF. CDR3 in DNA: TGTGCCAGTAGTATAACGGGGACGCAAGAGCCCCAGCATTTT.

A note on this clone: The sample holds other DNA sequences that translate to the same CDR3. This chain uses TRBV28 with TRBJ2-6, with D maybe TRBD1 (5 bases). This CDR3 is 15 amino acids long. V shed 9 bases and J shed 0 bases, with 12 bases lying between them. Germline V gene data show CDR1 as MDHEN and CDR2 as SYDVKM. DNA for the CDR3: TGTGCCAGTAGCTTCAGGGTCTCTGGGGCCAACGTCCTGACTTTC. Its translation is CASSFRVSGANVLTF.

The CDR3 protein is CASSIRDFGDTQYF. The CDR3 bases are TGTGCCAGCAGTATCCGGGACTTCGGAGATACGCAGTATTTT. The rearrangement links TRBV27 to TRBJ2-3; TRBD2 is a possible D gene (6 bases). Trimming pared 5 bases from V and 5 bases from J, leaving 14 bases between. The V gene's germline CDR1 is MNHEY and CDR2 SMNVEV (reference sequence). The CDR3 is 14 residues long.

This chain links TRBV7-2 with TRBJ1-4; D gene ambiguous. The germline V gene encodes CDR1 SGHTA and CDR2 FQGNSA. Trimming shortened V by 5 bases and J by 0 bases, and 13 bases separated the two germline ends. CDR3 length: 16 residues. This CDR3 is CASSTPDITTNEKLFF. The CDR3 DNA is TGTGCCAGCAGCACCCCCGACATTACAACTAATGAAAAACTGTTTTTT.

The chain uses TRBV18 and TRBJ2-1; TRBD2 agrees at 13 bases. The CDR3 totals 15 residues. Germline lookup yields CDR1 KGHSH and CDR2 LQKENI. V was pared by 0 bases and J by 7 bases, with 0 bases of the junction left unmatched. The CDR3 spells CASSPPTSGRNEQFF. CDR3 bases: TGTGCCAGCTCACCACCGACTAGCGGGAGGAATGAGCAGTTCTTC.

As for this clone: This CDR3 is also generated by other DNA sequences in the sample. The rearrangement joins TRBV7-2 to TRBJ1-5, with D maybe TRBD1 (6 bases). This CDR3 has 14 amino acids. CDR1 and CDR2 (germline): SGHTA, FQGNSA. V gave up 5 bases and J gave up 2 bases, with 10 bases separating them. CDR3 in DNA: TGTGCCAGCAGCCCTCGACAGGGCAATCAGCCCCAGCATTTT. The encoded protein is CASSPRQGNQPQHF. The full variable domain, rest sourced from reference TRBV7-2 and TRBJ1-5, is GAGVSQSPSNKVTEKGKDVELRCDPISGHTALYWYRQSLGQGLEFLIYFQGNSAPDKSGLPSDRFSAERTGGSVSTLTIQRTQQEDSAVYLCASSPRQGNQPQHFGDGTRLSIL.

The CDR3 loop reads CASSLSGGPGTDTQYF. The CDR3 DNA reads TGTGCCAGCAGCTTAAGTGGTGGGCCGGGGACAGATACGCAGTATTTT. The rearrangement joins TRBV7-8 to TRBJ2-3; perhaps TRBD2 as D (5 bases). In germline, CDR1 is SGHVS, CDR2 FQNEAQ. Trimming took 2 bases from V and 3 from J, leaving 15 bases between them. The CDR3 extends over 16 amino acids.

The gene calls are TRBV5-1 and TRBJ2-2, with D possibly matching TRBD1 (6 bases). The length of the CDR3 is 16 residues. Trimming took 3 bases from V and 2 from J, leaving 14 bases between them. Germline CDR1 SGHRS, CDR2 YFSETQ. The CDR3 coding sequence is TGCGCCAGCAGCTCGAATCAGGGGTCTAACACCGGGGAGCTGTTTTTT. This sequence encodes CASSSNQGSNTGELFF.

The chain links TRBV7-2 to TRBJ2-7; possible D gene TRBD1, 5 bases. Germline-derived CDR1 and CDR2 are SGHTA and FQGNSA. This CDR3 is built from 14 residues. Trimming removed 5 bases at V and 0 bases at J, with 11 bases between. CDR3 sequence (DNA): TGTGCCAGCAGCCGGCAGGGAAACTCCTACGAGCAGTACTTC. Residues: CASSRQGNSYEQYF.

For this clone: The same CDR3 also results from other DNA sequences found in this sample. The chain combines TRBV6-5 with TRBJ2-3; D unclear. Germline V gene sequence: CDR1 MNHEY, CDR2 SVGAGI. The CDR3 covers 12 residues. Between the trimmed V and J ends, which lost 8 bases and 2 bases, there was a span of 8 bases. In DNA, the CDR3 is TGTGCCAGCGGCTCTTCCACAGATACGCAGTATTTT. This codes for CASGSSTDTQYF.

This clone occurred a few times. This rearrangement joins TRBV18 to TRBJ1-2; D uncertain. The V and J ends lost 3 bases and 6 bases respectively, with 11 bases between them. The V gene's germline CDR1 is KGHSH and CDR2 LQKENI. This CDR3 contains 13 residues. The CDR3 region has the DNA TGTGCCAGCTCACCGCCTACAGCGGATGGCTACACCTTC. It yields the protein CASSPPTADGYTF.